One and the same sample provided the 24 T cell receptor beta chains below, sequenced in a study of Ad26.COV2.S vaccination and SARS-CoV-2 variants. The treatment here: roughly 18 received Ad26.COV2.S at low or high dose, single or two shots; roughly five received placebo; per-sample allocation not given. At day 63 after the first vaccine or placebo injection, samples were drawn. Libraries were prepared by immunoSEQ multiplex PCR; TCRdb keeps only in-frame clonotypes and omits some of them. The repertoire has 320,000 or so clones, 75% to 90% of them found once; the top ten carry about 5.4%. Material: peripheral blood, obtained in a trial of Ad26.COV2.S vaccine versus placebo. These receptors came from a person between 18 and 59 years old who received the Ad26.COV2.S COVID-19 vaccine or a placebo.

The chain recombines TRBV6-5 with TRBJ2-1, with TRBD1 matching 8 bases. Germline-derived CDR1 and CDR2 are MNHEY and SVGAGI. V lost 7 bases, J lost 9 bases, and 11 bases stayed unmatched. This CDR3 region has 14 residues. This chain's CDR3 is CASTRQGLASEQFF. CDR3 bases: TGTGCCAGCACAAGACAGGGGTTGGCAAGTGAGCAGTTCTTC.

This clone has only a few counts. The rearrangement links TRBV27 to TRBJ1-5, with unresolved D. With 6 bases removed from V and 0 bases from J, the gap between germline ends came to 12 bases. CDR1 and CDR2 (germline): MNHEY, SMNVEV (reference sequence). The CDR3 is 15 amino acids. The CDR3 nucleotides are TGTGCCAGCAGCCCCTATGAGTCTAGCAATCAGCCCCAGCATTTT. Translating it yields CASSPYESSNQPQHF.

In DNA form, the CDR3 reads TGCGCCAGCAGCCAACAACTAGCGTGGAATGAGCAGTTCTTC. Its translation is CASSQQLAWNEQFF. The V and J genes are TRBV4-1 and TRBJ2-1, with 7 bases that match TRBD2. The CDR3 length is 14 residues. The V gene's germline CDR1 is MGHRA and CDR2 YSYEKL. With V trimmed by 2 bases and J by 7 bases, 5 bases remained unmatched.

V usage is TRBV27 and J usage is TRBJ1-4; D remains unclear. The CDR3 loop spans 15 amino acids. The germline CDR1 and CDR2 sequences are MNHEY and SMNVEV (reference sequence). V lost 0 bases and J lost 5, with 10 bases in between. This CDR3 reads CASSLSWNLNEKLFF. CDR3 nucleotides: TGTGCCAGCAGTTTATCTTGGAACTTAAATGAAAAACTGTTTTTT.

The chain is built from TRBV6-6 and TRBJ2-1; 7 positions match TRBD2. This CDR3 contains 16 residues. J lost 3 bases, V lost 1 base, and 6 bases had no gene match. Germline CDR1 MNHNY, CDR2 SVGAGI (reference sequence). The CDR3, as DNA: TGTGCCAGCAGTTACTTACTAGCGACCTACTACAATGAGCAGTTCTTC. Its protein product is CASSYLLATYYNEQFF.

This rearrangement joins TRBV18 to TRBJ2-2; D not certain. Germline-derived CDR1 and CDR2 are KGHSH and LQKENI. The CDR3 runs to 12 residues. With 4 bases removed from V and 1 base from J, the gap between germline ends came to 1 base. The CDR3 here is CASSRNTGELFF. CDR3 nucleotide sequence: TGTGCCAGCTCACGGAACACCGGGGAGCTGTTTTTT.

The genes are TRBV12-3 or TRBV12-4 and TRBJ2-7, with 10 bases aligning to TRBD1. This CDR3 contains 13 residues. The V gene end was trimmed by 3 bases and the J gene end by 6 bases; junction bases not matched to a gene: 2. This chain's CDR3 is CASSFGTGVEQYF. CDR3 coding DNA: TGTGCCAGCAGTTTCGGGACAGGGGTCGAGCAGTACTTC.

The V and J genes are TRBV5-1 and TRBJ2-3; tentative D call: TRBD2 (5 bases). V was shortened by 3 bases and J by 6 bases, with 14 bases between the two germline ends. Germline CDR1 and CDR2: SGHRS and YFSETQ. The CDR3 is 14 amino acids. In DNA, the CDR3 is TGCGCCAGCAGCTGGGGAGCTTCCGGGGATACGCAGTATTTT. As protein: CASSWGASGDTQYF.

The rearrangement links TRBV29-1 to TRBJ1-1; a weak D match, TRBD1 (5 bases). Germline CDR1 and CDR2: SQVTM and ANQGSEA. The CDR3 spans 16 residues. Trimming removed 5 bases from V and 0 bases from J, with 19 bases in between. For the CDR3, the DNA is TGCAGCGTTCAGGGTTTAGGAGGGCCCATGAACACTGAAGCTTTCTTT. It yields the protein CSVQGLGGPMNTEAFF.

The sample holds one count of this clone. Other DNA variants within this sample encode the same CDR3. The V call is TRBV5-4, the J call TRBJ1-2; 7 bases align to TRBD1. Trimming cost V 0 bases and J 3 bases; bases outside gene matches: 2. Germline CDR1 reads SGHNT; CDR2 reads YYREEE (reference sequence). The CDR3 spans 14 residues. The DNA for the CDR3 is TGTGCCAGCAGCTTGGGAGACAGGGACTATGGCTACACCTTC. Translated, it gives CASSLGDRDYGYTF.

The rearrangement joins TRBV7-2 to TRBJ1-1; D is perhaps TRBD1 (6 bases). V lost 5 bases and J lost 1, with 14 bases in between. In germline, CDR1 is SGHTA, CDR2 FQGNSA. This CDR3 comprises 15 residues. CDR3 coding DNA: TGTGCCAGCAGCCTAGGACAGCCTAGGAACACTGAAGCTTTCTTT. It yields the protein CASSLGQPRNTEAFF.

In the case of this clone: Additional DNA sequences in this sample encode the identical CDR3. This sequence joins TRBV18 and TRBJ1-1, with D perhaps TRBD1 (5 bases). Trimming cost V 1 base and J 2 bases, with 8 bases left between them. In germline, CDR1 is KGHSH, CDR2 LQKENI. CDR3 length equals 14 residues. CDR3 in amino acids: CASSPQGRNTEAFF. The DNA for the CDR3 is TGTGCCAGCTCACCACAGGGACGAAACACTGAAGCTTTCTTT.

This clone was seen once. V is TRBV7-9 and J is TRBJ1-4; TRBD1 aligns across 8 bases. Germline CDR1 SEHNR, CDR2 FQNEAQ (reference sequence). After removal of 4 bases from V and 2 bases from J, the junction contained 3 bases not matched to a gene. This CDR3 spans 15 amino acids. CDR3 sequence (DNA): TGTGCCAGCAGCTCAGGACAGGGCACTAATGAAAAACTGTTTTTT. It is translated as CASSSGQGTNEKLFF.

The V call is TRBV5-6, the J call TRBJ1-1; 8 bases match TRBD1. The CDR3 covers 12 residues. Germline assignment: CDR1 SGHDT and CDR2 YYEEEE. The J segment lost 11 bases and the V segment lost 0 bases, leaving 3 bases of the junction unmatched. CDR3 DNA sequence: TGTGCCAGCAGCTTGGGGACAGGGCACGCTTTCTTT. This sequence encodes CASSLGTGHAFF.

The chain combines TRBV7-9 with TRBJ1-6; D is perhaps TRBD1 (6 bases). The CDR3 runs 12 residues. The ends were cut back, 5 bases at V and 10 bases at J, with 9 bases in the middle. Germline CDR1 is SEHNR and CDR2 is FQNEAQ (reference sequence). The CDR3 region is CASSGTGSPLHF. CDR3 bases: TGTGCCAGCAGCGGTACAGGGTCACCCCTCCACTTT.

In DNA, the CDR3 is TGTGCCAGCAGGGAGACAGGGGGCGAGAACTATGGCTACACCTTC. Translating it yields CASRETGGENYGYTF. V is TRBV6-5 and J is TRBJ1-2, with 10 bases aligning to TRBD1. The germline V gene encodes CDR1 MNHEY and CDR2 SVGAGI. V shed 6 bases and J 2 bases; nucleotides not matched to a gene: 6. The CDR3 is 15 residues long.

CDR3 coding DNA: TGTGCCAGCAGGGTTGGACAGGGGGCAATCTATGGCTACACCTTC. Its protein is CASRVGQGAIYGYTF. This chain connects TRBV6-5 to TRBJ1-2; TRBD1 aligns across 11 bases. Losses at the gene ends were 6 bases for V and 4 bases for J; bases not matched to a gene: 7. The CDR3 runs 15 residues. Germline V gene lookup returns CDR1 MNHEY and CDR2 SVGAGI.

The chain has TRBV6-2 or TRBV6-3 and TRBJ1-2; no clear D. The CDR3 is 14 residues long. The V and J ends lost 4 bases and 2 bases respectively, with 11 bases between them. Germline loops: CDR1 MNHEY, CDR2 SVGEGT. CDR3 nucleotide sequence: TGTGCCAGCAGTTTGGTTGGGCAGAACTATGGCTACACCTTC. Translating gives CASSLVGQNYGYTF.

The rearrangement uses TRBV2 and TRBJ2-3; TRBD2 agrees at 7 bases. The CDR3 runs to 16 residues. CDR1 and CDR2 from the germline V gene are SNHLY and FYNNEI. V gave up 10 bases and J gave up 0 bases; unmatched junction bases: 13. The DNA for the CDR3 is TGTGCCATCCCTTGGACCGGGACTACTAGCACAGATACGCAGTATTTT. Residues: CAIPWTGTTSTDTQYF.

As concerns this clone: Mismatch with germline at one junction end may stem from a read error. The chain recombines TRBV7-2 with TRBJ2-1; D gene ambiguous. CDR3 length: 15 residues. Looked up from germline, CDR1 is SGHTA and CDR2 is FQGNSA. The CDR3 DNA reads TGTGCCGGCAGCCAACACGGAGAGTTAAACAATGAGCAGTTCTTC. Its protein product is CAGSQHGELNNEQFF. Based on the CDR3 plus reference TRBV7-2 and TRBJ2-1, the full variable domain is GAGVSQSPSNKVTEKGKDVELRCDPISGHTALYWYRQSLGQGLEFLIYFQGNSAPDKSGLPSDRFSAERTGGSVSTLTIQRTQQEDSAVYLCAGSQHGELNNEQFFGPGTRLTVL.

This chain links TRBV7-9 with TRBJ2-3, with a tentative D call TRBD2 (6 bases). This CDR3 contains 16 residues. Trimming shortened V by 5 bases and J by 2 bases, and 17 bases separated the two germline ends. The germline V gene encodes CDR1 SEHNR and CDR2 FQNEAQ (reference sequence). CDR3 DNA sequence: TGTGCCAGCAGCCCCATGGGACTTCCAGACACAGATACGCAGTATTTT. Its translation is CASSPMGLPDTDTQYF.

The chain joins TRBV19 to TRBJ2-1; 7 nucleotides match TRBD2. Germline V gives CDR1 LNHDA, CDR2 SQIVND (reference sequence). This CDR3 has 18 amino acids. V shed 6 bases and J 10 bases; nucleotides not matched to a gene: 24. This chain's CDR3 is CASSNDIGGGSMVGEQFF. In nucleotides, the CDR3 is TGTGCCAGTAGCAACGATATAGGTGGCGGGAGCATGGTCGGCGAGCAGTTCTTC.

V gene TRBV19 combines with J gene TRBJ1-1; no reliable D call. V was clipped by 5 bases and J by 1 base, with 8 bases between them. In germline, CDR1 is LNHDA, CDR2 SQIVND (reference sequence). This CDR3 comprises 13 residues. The CDR3 coding sequence is TGTGCCAGTAGTCCAATTTCGAACACTGAAGCTTTCTTT. This codes for CASSPISNTEAFF.

This CDR3 is CASSLLSRRGSNTEAFF. CDR3 sequence (DNA): TGTGCCAGCAGCTTATTATCTCGTAGGGGGTCGAACACTGAAGCTTTCTTT. J is TRBJ1-1 and V is TRBV7-9, with a tentative D call TRBD1 (6 bases). The V gene's germline CDR1 is SEHNR and CDR2 FQNEAQ (reference sequence). Trimming took 2 bases from V and 1 from J, leaving 17 bases between them. The CDR3 contains 17 residues.